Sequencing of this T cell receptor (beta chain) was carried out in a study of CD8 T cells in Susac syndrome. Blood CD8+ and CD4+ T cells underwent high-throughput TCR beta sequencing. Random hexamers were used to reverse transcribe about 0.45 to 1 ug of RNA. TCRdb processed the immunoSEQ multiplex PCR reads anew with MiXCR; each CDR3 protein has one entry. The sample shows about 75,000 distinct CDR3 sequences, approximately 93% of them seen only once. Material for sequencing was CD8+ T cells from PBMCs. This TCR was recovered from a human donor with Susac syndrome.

This CDR3 is CASSSRRGPNTEAFF. The CDR3 nucleotides read TGTGCCAGCAGCTCGAGGAGAGGGCCGAACACTGAAGCTTTCTTT. The chain couples TRBV7-6 to TRBJ1-1; D uncertain. This CDR3 has 15 residues. V was trimmed by 4 bases and J by 1 base, leaving 13 bases between them. CDR1 is SGHVS, CDR2 FNYEAQ, per germline.